This T cell receptor beta chain is drawn from a study of response to subunit inactivated influenza vaccine. One entry per CDR3 protein, called by TCRdb with MiXCR from the RT-PCR reads. The sample records some 500,000 distinct CDR3 sequences, less than 30% being singletons. This clonotype occurred a few times. Sample: CD4+ T cells sorted from PBMCs, taken about 5 days after vaccination. The TCR sequence derives from a man between 45 and 60 years old who received an inactivated influenza vaccine.

CDR3 in amino acids: CSARVRSTYEQYF. DNA for the CDR3: TGCAGTGCTAGGGTCAGGTCTACCTACGAGCAGTACTTC. V usage is TRBV20-1 and J usage is TRBJ2-7; no firm D call. The CDR3 length is 13 residues. The germline V gene encodes CDR1 DFQATT and CDR2 SNEGSKA (reference sequence). Between the trimmed V and J ends, which lost 3 bases and 2 bases, there was a span of 11 bases.